This T cell receptor (beta chain) comes out of a study of control samples from healthy donors and cancer patients. V lost 5 bases and J lost 1; bases outside the gene matches: 15. There are 19 residues in the CDR3. Germline loops: CDR1 MNHEY, CDR2 SVGEGT. Method: immunoSEQ multiplex PCR; TCRdb's copy keeps in-frame clones and lacks some. The repertoire has tens of thousands of clones, around 91% of them found once; the top ten carry approximately 12%. J is TRBJ2-2 and V is TRBV6-2 or TRBV6-3; 8 bases map to TRBD2. This TCR derives from a man in his fifties with lung cancer. The sequenced sample consisted of PBMCs. CDR3 sequence reads: CASSPSFLLADRNTGELFF. The CDR3 DNA reads TGTGCCAGCAGTCCCTCGTTTCTACTAGCGGATAGGAACACCGGGGAGCTGTTTTTT.